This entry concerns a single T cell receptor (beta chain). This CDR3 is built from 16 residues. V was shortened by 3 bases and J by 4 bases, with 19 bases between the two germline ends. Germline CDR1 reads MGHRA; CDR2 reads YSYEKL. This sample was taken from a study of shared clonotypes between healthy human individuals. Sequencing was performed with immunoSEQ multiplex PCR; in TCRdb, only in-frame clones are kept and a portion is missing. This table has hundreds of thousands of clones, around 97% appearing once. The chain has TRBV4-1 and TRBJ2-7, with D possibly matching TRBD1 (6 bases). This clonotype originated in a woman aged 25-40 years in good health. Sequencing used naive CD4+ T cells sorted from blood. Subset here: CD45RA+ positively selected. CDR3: CASSQTTGTSNYEQYF. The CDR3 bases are TGCGCCAGCAGCCAGACCACCGGGACATCGAATTACGAGCAGTACTTC.